The rows below give T cell receptor beta chains drawn from one sample of a study of long-term antiretroviral therapy in people with HIV. Produced via immunoSEQ multiplex PCR; TCRdb's table is partial and in-frame only. The table records 7,000 or so clones, almost 75% of them present only once. The source was unsorted PBMCs, collected 0.2 years after starting antiretroviral therapy. The receptors shown here come from a man aged 35 to 55 with HIV. Each CDR3 is given with its conserved first and last residue. A D gene is named only where the DNA matches it firmly.

V	D	CDR3
TRBV5-1	-	CASSLVADLSYNEQFF
TRBV5-1	-	CASSFIGGSGNTIYF
TRBV19	TRBD1	CASGTGFRSNQPQHF
TRBV9	-	CASSVGGGEEKLFF
TRBV2	-	CASRWGEKLFF
TRBV5-6	-	CASSFSGFNQPQHF
TRBV7-3	TRBD2	CASRSGTSGVDEQFF
TRBV7-8	-	CASSPRTEFNEKLFF
TRBV5-1	TRBD1	CASSWGQGALADTQYF
TRBV11-1	-	CASTIWSGTEAFF
TRBV10-3	TRBD1	CASSYFRDRVAGGELFF
TRBV6-1	-	CASSEPEIYLSSYNEQFF
TRBV5-6	-	CASTEGTPTNEKLFF
TRBV6-5	-	CASIQAAGNTEAFF
TRBV27	TRBD1	CASSFEGGDQPQHF
TRBV27	-	CASSLSEADEQFF
TRBV30	-	CAWSRSTADELFF